This section outlines one T cell receptor beta chain sequence together with its context. The antigen is not known. This entry comes from a study of post-analysis software for immune sequencing data. Study information: Recorded subtypes: relapsing-remitting, secondary progressive, progressive-relapsing; some patients unannotated.

Tagging with unique molecular identifiers was a feature of the TCR beta cDNA libraries. T cells, about 0.85 to 11 million of them, yielded around 460,000 cDNA molecules. TCRdb independently ran MiXCR on the PCR reads; one entry per CDR3 protein. The sample lists hundreds of thousands of distinct CDR3 sequences, approximately 53% occurring once. Trimming stripped 7 bases from V and 5 bases from J, with 26 bases between. The CDR3 is 16 amino acids. Germline loops: CDR1 SQVTM, CDR2 ANQGSEA. Study-level points and caveats: For normalized Chao1 diversity, multiple sclerosis patients scored significantly lower than controls did. When patients were compared with controls, a handful of TRBV segments were more frequent, TRBV5-6, TRBV5-1 and TRBV20-1 among them. Clustering by F measure revealed strong co-clustering among samples prepared together in one batch.

The sample comprised blood. The sequence was collected from a girl aged 10-17 years with multiple sclerosis. The V call is TRBV29-1, the J call TRBJ1-1; D remains unclear. The CDR3 here is CSGGSGVGRGSTEAFF. As DNA, the CDR3 is TGCAGCGGCGGGTCCGGGGTCGGGAGAGGTTCGACTGAAGCTTTCTTT.